One and the same sample provided the 8 T cell receptor beta chains below, sequenced in a study of cytomegalovirus exposure and HLA in healthy donors (dated by TCRdb to 2016 to 2017). Library method: the immunoSEQ multiplex PCR assay. Not all clones reach the TCRdb copy of this immuneACCESS table, which keeps in-frame sequences only. Checked studies attribute under half of the gap to unresolved V genes and leave the rest unexplained. The sample includes about 240,000 clones, with around 88% observed a single time. Jointly, the top ten make up less than 1.5% of the sample. Specimen: PBMCs. These receptors were taken from a woman under 40 in good health and CMV-seropositive.

The chain recombines TRBV27 with TRBJ2-3; a possible D gene is TRBD2 (6 bases). This CDR3 is built from 18 residues. The V gene lost 5 bases and the J gene lost 0 bases, with 21 bases spanning the gap. Germline V CDR1 and CDR2: MNHEY, SMNVEV (reference sequence). The CDR3 coding sequence is TGTGCCAGCAGTACAAAACAACTAGGCGGGACTAGCACAGATACGCAGTATTTT. Its translation: CASSTKQLGGTSTDTQYF.

The genes are TRBV27 and TRBJ1-2; D not certain. CDR1 is MNHEY, CDR2 SMNVEV, per germline (reference sequence). V was shortened by 6 bases and J by 8 bases, with 19 bases between the two germline ends. The CDR3 length is 14 residues. The CDR3: CASRPYGPEGGYTF. The CDR3 DNA is TGTGCCAGCAGACCATACGGACCGGAGGGCGGCTACACCTTC.

J is TRBJ2-5 and V is TRBV7-9, with D tentatively TRBD1 (6 bases). The CDR3 length is 15 residues. Trimming removed 5 bases at V and 3 bases at J, with 16 bases between. In germline, CDR1 is SEHNR, CDR2 FQNEAQ (reference sequence). The CDR3 DNA reads as TGTGCCAGCAGCGGTTTTAGGGGGAGCAAAGAGACCCAGTACTTC. Translation gives CASSGFRGSKETQYF.

This clone was seen a few times. The chain recombines TRBV11-1 with TRBJ1-2, with D maybe TRBD1 (5 bases). Germline loops: CDR1 SGHAT, CDR2 FQDESV (reference sequence). V was shortened by 5 bases and J by 2 bases, with 12 bases between the two germline ends. The CDR3 length is 14 residues. CDR3 DNA sequence: TGTGCCAGCAGCCAGACAGACGAGAACTATGGCTACACCTTC. It specifies CASSQTDENYGYTF.

The gene calls are TRBV11-3 and TRBJ2-7; TRBD2 is a possible D gene (6 bases). The length of the CDR3 is 17 residues. The germline V and J ends were trimmed by 5 bases and 1 base, with 21 bases remaining between them. Germline-derived CDR1 and CDR2 are SGHNT and YENEEA. This CDR3 reads CASSPGTGVGLSYEQYF. DNA for the CDR3: TGTGCCAGCAGCCCCGGGACGGGAGTGGGACTTTCCTACGAGCAGTACTTC.

The chain uses TRBV19 and TRBJ2-7; 10 nucleotides line up with TRBD2. Per the germline V gene, CDR1 is LNHDA and CDR2 is SQIVND (reference sequence). With V trimmed by 2 bases and J by 2 bases, 18 bases remained unmatched. CDR3 length: 20 residues. CDR3 DNA sequence: TGTGCCAGTAGTATAAAACCCCGCCTAGCGGGAGTAGAGTTTGCCTACGAGCAGTACTTC. Translating it yields CASSIKPRLAGVEFAYEQYF. Supplemented by reference TRBV19 and TRBJ2-7, the full variable domain reads DGGITQSPKYLFRKEGQNVTLSCEQNLNHDAMYWYRQDPGQGLRLIYYSQIVNDFQKGDIAEGYSVSREKKESFPLTVTSAQKNPTAFYLCASSIKPRLAGVEFAYEQYFGPGTRLTVT.

The CDR3 DNA follows: TGTGCCAGCCTTGAGTTGGGGGGTTTCTATGGCTACACCTTC. As protein: CASLELGGFYGYTF. The rearrangement links TRBV28 to TRBJ1-2; D perhaps matches TRBD1 (5 bases). This CDR3 has 14 residues. V was trimmed by 8 bases and J by 4 bases, leaving 17 bases between them. The germline V gene encodes CDR1 MDHEN and CDR2 SYDVKM.

The rearrangement links TRBV19 to TRBJ2-7, with a possible D match to TRBD1 (6 bases). In germline, CDR1 is LNHDA, CDR2 SQIVND (reference sequence). V lost 5 bases and J 2 bases, leaving 16 bases between the germline ends. This CDR3 is 15 amino acids long. This CDR3 is CASSFTTGETYEQYF. The CDR3 DNA sequence: TGTGCCAGTAGTTTTACGACAGGCGAAACCTACGAGCAGTACTTC.